This record concerns one T cell receptor (beta chain) sequence. The target antigen is unknown. V was clipped by 3 bases and J by 9 bases; unmatched bases: 6. The CDR3 length is 15 residues. The germline gives CDR1 MNHNS, CDR2 SASEGT. The data derive from a study of cytomegalovirus exposure and HLA in healthy donors. Study-wide points: The authors reported that TCR beta sequences could predict HLA-A and HLA-B alleles. These predictions were accurate for most subjects in the first cohort.

Researchers ran the PCR with 60 Vbeta and 13 Jbeta primers. The table came from immunoSEQ multiplex PCR; TCRdb's copy has only in-frame clones and leaves some out. Among under 100,000 clones listed, around 78% were seen once. The rearrangement links TRBV6-1 to TRBJ2-7, with 15 bases lining up with TRBD2. The source is a man younger than 35 in good health and CMV-seropositive. The sequencing sample was made of PBMCs. CDR3: CASSDSGLAGGRQYF. CDR3 in DNA: TGTGCCAGCAGTGACTCGGGACTAGCGGGAGGAAGGCAGTACTTC.